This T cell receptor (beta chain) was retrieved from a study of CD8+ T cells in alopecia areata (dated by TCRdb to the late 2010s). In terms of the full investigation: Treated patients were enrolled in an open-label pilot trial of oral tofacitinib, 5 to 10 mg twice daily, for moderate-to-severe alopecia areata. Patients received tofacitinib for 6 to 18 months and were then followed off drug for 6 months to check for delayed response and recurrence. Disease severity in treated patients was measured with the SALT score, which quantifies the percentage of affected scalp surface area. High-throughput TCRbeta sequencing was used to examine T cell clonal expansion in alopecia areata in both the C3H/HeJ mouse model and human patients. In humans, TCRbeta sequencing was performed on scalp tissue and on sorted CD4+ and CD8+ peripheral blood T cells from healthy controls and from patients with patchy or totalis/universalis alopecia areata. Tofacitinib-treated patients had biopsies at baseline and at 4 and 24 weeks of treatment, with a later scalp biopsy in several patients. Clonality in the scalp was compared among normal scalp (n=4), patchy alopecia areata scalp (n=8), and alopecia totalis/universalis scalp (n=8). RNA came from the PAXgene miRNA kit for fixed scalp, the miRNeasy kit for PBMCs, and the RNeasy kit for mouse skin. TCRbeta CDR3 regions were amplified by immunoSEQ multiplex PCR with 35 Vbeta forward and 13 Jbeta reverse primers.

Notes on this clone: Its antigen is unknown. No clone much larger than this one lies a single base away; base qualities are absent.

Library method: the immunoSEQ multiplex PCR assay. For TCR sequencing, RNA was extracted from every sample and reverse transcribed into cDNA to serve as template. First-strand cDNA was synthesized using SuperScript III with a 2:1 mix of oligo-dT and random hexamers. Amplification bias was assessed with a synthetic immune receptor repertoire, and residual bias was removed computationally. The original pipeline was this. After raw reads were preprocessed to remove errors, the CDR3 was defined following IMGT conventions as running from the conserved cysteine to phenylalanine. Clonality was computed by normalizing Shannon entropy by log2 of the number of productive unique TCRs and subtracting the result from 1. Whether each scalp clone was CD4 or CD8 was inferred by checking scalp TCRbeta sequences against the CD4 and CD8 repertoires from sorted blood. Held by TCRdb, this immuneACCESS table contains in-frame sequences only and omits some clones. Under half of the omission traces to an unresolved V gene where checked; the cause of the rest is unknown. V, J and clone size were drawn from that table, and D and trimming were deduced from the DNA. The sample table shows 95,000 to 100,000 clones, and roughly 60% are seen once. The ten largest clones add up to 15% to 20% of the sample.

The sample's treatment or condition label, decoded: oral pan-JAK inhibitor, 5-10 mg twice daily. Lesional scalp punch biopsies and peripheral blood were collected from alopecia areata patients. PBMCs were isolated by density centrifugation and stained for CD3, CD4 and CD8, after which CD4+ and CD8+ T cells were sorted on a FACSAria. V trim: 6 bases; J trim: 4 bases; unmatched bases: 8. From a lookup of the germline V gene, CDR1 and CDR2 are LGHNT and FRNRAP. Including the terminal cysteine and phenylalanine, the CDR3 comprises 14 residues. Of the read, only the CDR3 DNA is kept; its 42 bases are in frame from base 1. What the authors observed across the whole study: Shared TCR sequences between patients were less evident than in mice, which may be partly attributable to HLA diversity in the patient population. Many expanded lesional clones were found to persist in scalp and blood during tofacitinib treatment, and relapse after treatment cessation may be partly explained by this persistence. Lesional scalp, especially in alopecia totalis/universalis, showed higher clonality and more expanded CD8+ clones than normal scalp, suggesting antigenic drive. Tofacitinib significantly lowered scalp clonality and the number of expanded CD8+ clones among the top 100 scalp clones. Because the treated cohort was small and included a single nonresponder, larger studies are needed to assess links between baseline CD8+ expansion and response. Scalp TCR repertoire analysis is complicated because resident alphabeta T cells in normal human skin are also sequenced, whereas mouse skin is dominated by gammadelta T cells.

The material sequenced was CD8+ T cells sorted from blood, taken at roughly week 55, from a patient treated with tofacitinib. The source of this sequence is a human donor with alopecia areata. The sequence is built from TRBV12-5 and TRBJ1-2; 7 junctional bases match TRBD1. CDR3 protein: CASGRYDRVYGYTF. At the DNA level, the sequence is TGTGCTAGTGGCCGCTATGACAGGGTCTATGGCTACACCTTC.